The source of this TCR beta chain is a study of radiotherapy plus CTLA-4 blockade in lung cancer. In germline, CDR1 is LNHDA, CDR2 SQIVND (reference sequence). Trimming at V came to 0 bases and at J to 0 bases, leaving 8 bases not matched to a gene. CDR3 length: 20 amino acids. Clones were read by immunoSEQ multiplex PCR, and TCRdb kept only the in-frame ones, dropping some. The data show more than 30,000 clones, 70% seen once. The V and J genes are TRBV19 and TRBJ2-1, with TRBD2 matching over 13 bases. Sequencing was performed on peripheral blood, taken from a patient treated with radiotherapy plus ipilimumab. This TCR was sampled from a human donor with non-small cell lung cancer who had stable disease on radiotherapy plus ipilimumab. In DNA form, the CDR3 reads TGTGCCAGTAGTATAGATGGACTAGCGGGAGCCTTCCCCTCCTACAATGAGCAGTTCTTC. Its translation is CASSIDGLAGAFPSYNEQFF.